The 22 T cell receptor beta chains presented below share a single source sample, sequenced in a study of shared clonotypes between healthy human individuals. Clones were sequenced by immunoSEQ multiplex PCR, and TCRdb holds only the in-frame ones, with some missing. The sample contains a few million clones, more than 80% of which appear only once. The sequencing input was naive CD4+ T cells from PBMCs. Subset meaning: CD45RA+ positively selected. The receptors originated from a man between 18 and 29 years old in good health. Some clones in this sample may be carry-over from other donors' samples.

J is TRBJ1-2 and V is TRBV5-1, with D perhaps TRBD1 (5 bases). Germline values: CDR1 SGHRS, CDR2 YFSETQ. The ends were cut back, 4 bases at V and 8 bases at J, with 18 bases in the middle. This CDR3 spans 14 amino acids. The CDR3 nucleotides are TGCGCCAGCAGCCCAGACAGTTGGACGGGGGGCTACACCTTC. Translation: CASSPDSWTGGYTF.

V usage is TRBV6-1 and J usage is TRBJ2-1; tentatively, D is TRBD1 (5 bases). CDR3 size: 14 residues. V dropped 9 bases and J dropped 0 bases, with 12 bases sitting between them. Germline CDR1 and CDR2: MNHNS and SASEGT. Here the CDR3 reads CASSWGISYNEQFF. CDR3 DNA: TGTGCCAGTTCCTGGGGCATCTCCTACAATGAGCAGTTCTTC.

This clone was observed a few times. V usage is TRBV28 and J usage is TRBJ2-3; no firm D call. The CDR3 is 11 residues long. V shed 6 bases and J shed 2 bases, with 3 bases lying between them. CDR1 is MDHEN, CDR2 SYDVKM, per germline. The CDR3 sequence is CASRNTDTQYF. CDR3 in DNA: TGTGCCAGCAGAAACACAGATACGCAGTATTTT.

This sequence joins TRBV6-5 and TRBJ1-1; the D is unclear. The CDR3 loop spans 13 amino acids. Trimming took 5 bases from V and 6 from J, leaving 13 bases between them. Germline assignment: CDR1 MNHEY and CDR2 SVGAGI. The CDR3 sequence is CASSRGPQPEAFF. The CDR3 coding sequence is TGTGCCAGCAGTAGAGGTCCCCAGCCTGAAGCTTTCTTT.

The chain carries TRBV5-1 and TRBJ2-3; 7 bases line up with TRBD2. The CDR3 is made up of 14 amino acids. The V segment lost 5 bases and the J segment 4 bases; nucleotides outside the gene matches: 7. CDR1 and CDR2 (germline): SGHRS, YFSETQ. CDR3 loop: CASREASGADTQYF. The CDR3 DNA reads TGCGCCAGCAGGGAGGCTAGCGGCGCAGATACGCAGTATTTT.

V is TRBV28 and J is TRBJ1-2; D might be TRBD1 (5 bases). The CDR3 has 15 amino acids. Germline CDR1 and CDR2: MDHEN and SYDVKM. Trimming pared 1 base from V and 1 base from J, leaving 10 bases between. Here the CDR3 reads CASSLFRANNYGYTF. For the CDR3, the DNA is TGTGCCAGCAGTTTATTCAGGGCCAATAACTATGGCTACACCTTC.

V is TRBV5-4 and J is TRBJ2-1; 7 bases agree with TRBD2. Germline CDR1 SGHNT, CDR2 YYREEE (reference sequence). V lost 1 base, J lost 10 bases, and 11 bases stayed unmatched. CDR3 length: 15 residues. The CDR3, as DNA: TGTGCCAGCAGCTTGAGGCGGGAGAGCCGGGGAGAGCAGTTCTTC. Its translation: CASSLRRESRGEQFF.

The rearrangement links TRBV29-1 to TRBJ2-5; a possible D gene is TRBD2 (5 bases). Trimming removed 7 bases at V and 6 bases at J, with 12 bases between. Per germline, CDR1 SQVTM and CDR2 ANQGSEA. This CDR3 comprises 11 residues. The CDR3 region is CSGGPGKTQYF. CDR3 nucleotides: TGCAGCGGGGGTCCGGGGAAGACCCAGTACTTC.

The chain couples TRBV4-1 to TRBJ1-3; D gene uncertain. The CDR3 loop spans 15 amino acids. V gave up 1 base and J gave up 1 base, with 8 bases separating them. CDR1 and CDR2 from the germline V gene are MGHRA and YSYEKL. The CDR3 DNA reads TGCGCCAGCAGCCAAGTTATCGGATCTGGAAACACCATATATTTT. Residues: CASSQVIGSGNTIYF.

The chain has TRBV18 and TRBJ2-5; TRBD1 or TRBD2 may be the D gene (5 bases each). The CDR3 consists of 13 residues. V dropped 3 bases and J dropped 7 bases, with 12 bases sitting between them. CDR1 and CDR2 (germline): KGHSH, LQKENI. CDR3 amino acids: CASSPGAEGTQYF. The CDR3 nucleotides read TGTGCCAGCTCACCCGGGGCAGAGGGGACCCAGTACTTC.

As DNA, the CDR3 is TGTGCCAGTCAGGGTAGAGAAGGGACCCAGTACTTC. It encodes CASQGREGTQYF. This chain uses TRBV19 with TRBJ2-5; D perhaps matches TRBD1 (5 bases). Germline V gene lookup returns CDR1 LNHDA and CDR2 SQIVND (reference sequence). With 8 bases removed from V and 7 bases from J, the gap between germline ends came to 14 bases. The CDR3 totals 12 residues. Together with reference TRBV19 and TRBJ2-5, the CDR3 gives the full variable domain: DGGITQSPKYLFRKEGQNVTLSCEQNLNHDAMYWYRQDPGQGLRLIYYSQIVNDFQKGDIAEGYSVSREKKESFPLTVTSAQKNPTAFYLCASQGREGTQYFGPGTRLLVL.

This clone has a single count. This chain connects TRBV15 to TRBJ2-2; D possibly corresponds to TRBD1 (6 bases). With 1 base removed from V and 1 base from J, the gap between germline ends came to 13 bases. This CDR3 contains 17 residues. Germline CDR1 is LNHNV and CDR2 is YYDKDF (reference sequence). This CDR3 is CATSRVPGTQNTGELFF. CDR3 in DNA: TGTGCCACCAGCAGAGTCCCCGGGACACAGAACACCGGGGAGCTGTTTTTT. Using reference TRBV15 and TRBJ2-2 for the parts outside the CDR3, the full variable domain is DAMVIQNPRYQVTQFGKPVTLSCSQTLNHNVMYWYQQKSSQAPKLLFHYYDKDFNNEADTPDNFQSRRPNTSFCFLDIRSPGLGDTAMYLCATSRVPGTQNTGELFFGEGSRLTVL.

The rearrangement links TRBV29-1 to TRBJ1-4; 10 bases are shared with TRBD1. This CDR3 is 13 amino acids long. V lost 6 bases, J lost 7 bases, and 5 bases stayed unmatched. The germline CDR1 and CDR2 sequences are SQVTM and ANQGSEA. The DNA of the CDR3 is TGCAGCGTCTCGGACAGGGGGGCTGAAAAACTGTTTTTT. It yields the protein CSVSDRGAEKLFF.

A single count supports this clone. The rearrangement uses TRBV5-6 and TRBJ2-6; possible D gene TRBD2, 5 bases. Germline CDR1 is SGHDT and CDR2 is YYEEEE. V shed 3 bases and J shed 0 bases, with 19 bases lying between them. This CDR3 has 19 amino acids. CDR3 nucleotides: TGTGCCAGCAGCTGGAGGACGGAACTCCGGAGCTCTGGGGCCAACGTCCTGACTTTC. Protein product: CASSWRTELRSSGANVLTF.

The chain combines TRBV27 with TRBJ2-2, with no clear D. Germline V CDR1 and CDR2: MNHEY, SMNVEV (reference sequence). The CDR3 is 14 residues long. Trimming cost V 6 bases and J 7 bases, with 15 bases left between them. Here the CDR3 reads CASRETPVVGELFF. CDR3 bases: TGTGCCAGCAGAGAGACCCCCGTGGTCGGGGAGCTGTTTTTT.

The V call is TRBV7-3, the J call TRBJ2-2; D call uncertain. The CDR3 is 16 amino acids. The V end was cut by 5 bases, the J end by 0 bases, with 13 bases between. Germline CDR1 is SGHTA and CDR2 is FQGTGA. CDR3 nucleotides: TGTGCCAGCAGCGCCGGAACATCGGCGAACACCGGGGAGCTGTTTTTT. Amino acids: CASSAGTSANTGELFF. The full variable domain, completed using reference TRBV7-3 and TRBJ2-2, is GAGVSQTPSNKVTEKGKYVELRCDPISGHTALYWYRQSLGQGPEFLIYFQGTGAADDSGLPNDRFFAVRPEGSVSTLKIQRTERGDSAVYLCASSAGTSANTGELFFGEGSRLTVL.

The chain employs TRBV28 and TRBJ1-4; D unclear. V shed 2 bases and J shed 2 bases, with 9 bases lying between them. CDR3 size: 15 residues. CDR1 and CDR2 (germline): MDHEN, SYDVKM. The CDR3 here is CASSLPGGTNEKLFF. CDR3 in DNA: TGTGCCAGCAGTTTACCGGGAGGGACTAATGAAAAACTGTTTTTT.

The chain couples TRBV25-1 to TRBJ2-2; no firm D call. CDR1 and CDR2 (germline): MGHDK, SYGVNS. Trimming pared 5 bases from V and 2 bases from J, leaving 9 bases between. This CDR3 comprises 14 residues. This chain's CDR3 is CASSTNFNTGELFF. The CDR3 DNA is TGTGCCAGCAGTACCAATTTCAACACCGGGGAGCTGTTTTTT.

The V and J genes are TRBV6-5 and TRBJ2-5; D may be TRBD1 (5 bases). The CDR3 extends over 13 amino acids. The V end lost 5 bases, the J end lost 4 bases, and 11 bases lay between the germline ends. Per germline, CDR1 MNHEY and CDR2 SVGAGI. In nucleotides, the CDR3 is TGTGCCAGCAGTAAGGGGCGTATAGAGACCCAGTACTTC. Translating it yields CASSKGRIETQYF.

The V gene is TRBV7-3, the J gene TRBJ2-3; possibly TRBD2 for D (5 bases). Germline CDR1 reads SGHTA; CDR2 reads FQGTGA. The V gene lost 1 base and the J gene lost 0 bases, with 11 bases spanning the gap. This CDR3 comprises 16 residues. CDR3 coding DNA: TGTGCCAGCAGCTTAATTGGCGGGTCTAGCACAGATACGCAGTATTTT. Translating it yields CASSLIGGSSTDTQYF.

The chain joins TRBV2 to TRBJ2-7; TRBD1 is a possible D gene (6 bases). Germline V gene sequence: CDR1 SNHLY, CDR2 FYNNEI. This CDR3 is built from 14 residues. V dropped 4 bases and J dropped 3 bases, with 13 bases sitting between them. CDR3 residues: CASSAQGSSYEQYF. The CDR3 coding sequence is TGTGCCAGCAGTGCCCAGGGGAGTAGCTACGAGCAGTACTTC.

The DNA for the CDR3 is TGTGCCAGCAGTCCCCCGGGGAGCGTGGGGGCCAACGTCCTGACTTTC. It specifies CASSPPGSVGANVLTF. The genes are TRBV27 and TRBJ2-6; perhaps TRBD2 as D (5 bases). Trimming removed 5 bases at V and 4 bases at J, with 15 bases between. The CDR3 is made up of 16 amino acids. Germline V gene sequence: CDR1 MNHEY, CDR2 SMNVEV (reference sequence).